The 6 T cell receptor beta chains below were found in one sample sequenced in a study of blood T cells in healthy people across ages. Using a J-beta primer mix together with a sample-barcoded 5' primer, a second PCR was run for about 6 to 12 cycles. TCRdb redid the calling of the 5' RACE reads with MiXCR, one entry per CDR3 protein. Here the sample spans around 1.1 million distinct CDR3 sequences, 35% to 40% being singletons. Sample: blood. The source is a man in his late teens or twenties in good health.

This chain joins TRBV4-1 and TRBJ1-2, with 9 bases matching TRBD1. This CDR3 has 14 amino acids. The germline V gene encodes CDR1 MGHRA and CDR2 YSYEKL. V gave up 4 bases and J gave up 6 bases; unmatched junction bases: 6. CDR3 residues: CASSPGQGYNGYTF. The CDR3 nucleotides read TGCGCCAGCAGCCCGGGACAGGGCTACAATGGCTACACCTTC.

The chain carries TRBV20-1 and TRBJ2-5, with a possible D match to TRBD2 (5 bases). The CDR3 is 14 residues long. CDR1 and CDR2 from the germline V gene are DFQATT and SNEGSKA (reference sequence). The ends were cut back, 6 bases at V and 1 base at J, with 15 bases in the middle. The CDR3 loop reads CSANPDGLQETQYF. CDR3 bases: TGCAGTGCCAACCCAGACGGACTCCAAGAGACCCAGTACTTC.

With respect to this clonotype: A read error is possible here, since a much larger clone lies one base away. The chain has TRBV4-1 and TRBJ1-2, with 8 bases that match TRBD1. Germline V gene sequence: CDR1 MGHRA, CDR2 YSYEKL. J gave up 3 bases and V 5 bases, and 14 bases lay outside the gene matches. The CDR3 spans 17 residues. CDR3 in DNA: TGCGCCAGCAGCTTACCCGGGACAGGCAAAACTTACTATGGCTACACCTTC. Translated: CASSLPGTGKTYYGYTF.

This clonotype was seen a few times. This chain joins TRBV28 and TRBJ2-1, with 10 bases fitting TRBD1. CDR1 is MDHEN and CDR2 is SYDVKM in the germline V gene. This CDR3 has 15 residues. The V segment lost 5 bases and the J segment 8 bases; nucleotides outside the gene matches: 9. CDR3 in DNA: TGTGCCAGCAGTCCCCCCGGGACAGGGGCCCATGAGCAGTTCTTC. It specifies CASSPPGTGAHEQFF.

The V and J genes are TRBV4-2 and TRBJ1-1; 9 nucleotides agree with TRBD1. V shed 5 bases and J 0 bases; nucleotides not matched to a gene: 7. The length of the CDR3 is 16 residues. CDR1 is LGHNA, CDR2 YNFKEQ, per germline. The CDR3, as DNA: TGTGCCAGCAGCTCAACACAGGGGGCGATGAACACTGAAGCTTTCTTT. Its translation: CASSSTQGAMNTEAFF.

A few counts support this clonotype. V usage is TRBV29-1 and J usage is TRBJ1-1; no definite D call. CDR3 length equals 13 residues. The germline V gene encodes CDR1 SQVTM and CDR2 ANQGSEA. V shed 6 bases and J shed 1 base, with 12 bases lying between them. CDR3 DNA sequence: TGCAGCGTCGCGCAATGGACGAACACTGAAGCTTTCTTT. Residues: CSVAQWTNTEAFF.